The following is a T cell receptor (beta chain) sequence with its context. No antigen is known for it. These data belong to a study of cytomegalovirus exposure and HLA in healthy donors. Whole-study context: Genotyping of 398 donors showed that about 83% belonged to the Caucasian-associated ancestry cluster.

The study's findings and limits: Previously analyzed data showed that most TCR beta V segments were productive at a frequency of about 87% or about 30%.

Vbeta (60) and Jbeta (13) primers were used in the PCR. Generated by immunoSEQ multiplex PCR, the TCRdb table keeps only in-frame clones and is missing some. The sample has some 130,000 clones; around 70% are singletons. The CDR3 has 16 amino acids. CDR1 MDHEN and CDR2 SYDVKM come from the germline V gene. V was clipped by 2 bases and J by 2 bases, with 15 bases between them. This TCR was sampled from a male donor in good health and CMV-seronegative. J is TRBJ2-5 and V is TRBV28; a weak D match, TRBD2 (5 bases). Sequenced material: PBMCs. CDR3: CASSLHQAELQETQYF. DNA for the CDR3: TGTGCCAGCAGTTTACACCAAGCGGAGCTTCAAGAGACCCAGTACTTC. Full variable domain (outside the CDR3, taken from reference TRBV28 and TRBJ2-5): DVKVTQSSRYLVKRTGEKVFLECVQDMDHENMFWYRQDPGLGLRLIYFSYDVKMKEKGDIPEGYSVSREKKERFSLILESASTNQTSMYLCASSLHQAELQETQYFGPGTRLLVL.